These 17 T cell receptor beta chains were sequenced from one sample in a study of cytomegalovirus exposure and HLA in healthy donors (dated by TCRdb to about 2017). Libraries came from the immunoSEQ multiplex PCR assay. For the multiplex PCR, a mixture combining 60 forward primers for TCR Vbeta segments and 13 reverse primers for TCR Jbeta segments was used. This is the immuneACCESS table as TCRdb keeps it, with only in-frame sequences that have V and J called. A part of the clones is gone; compared with another copy, unresolved V genes explain less than half, and the rest is unexplained. The sample data list more than 100,000 clones, and less than 20% of these were observed just once. The ten largest clones represent 1.5% to 2% of the sample. The sequencing sample was made of PBMCs. The receptor source for this set is a woman aged 18-29 years in good health and CMV-seronegative.

This chain connects TRBV5-4 to TRBJ1-4, with a tentative D call TRBD1 (6 bases). The CDR3 spans 15 residues. Germline V gene lookup returns CDR1 SGHNT and CDR2 YYREEE (reference sequence). V lost 4 bases and J lost 6, with 16 bases in between. The CDR3 DNA follows: TGTGCCAGCAGCCCCGGACAGAGCGGCGATGAAAAACTGTTTTTT. As protein: CASSPGQSGDEKLFF.

This clone was observed a few times. This rearrangement joins TRBV4-1 to TRBJ1-5, with D possibly TRBD1 on 6 matching bases. In germline, CDR1 is MGHRA, CDR2 YSYEKL. There are 13 residues in the CDR3. Trimming removed 0 bases at V and 6 bases at J, with 6 bases between. The CDR3: CASSQEGGQPQHF. Here the CDR3 DNA reads TGCGCCAGCAGCCAAGAAGGGGGTCAGCCCCAGCATTTT.

The chain joins TRBV28 to TRBJ1-5, with 8 bases that match TRBD1. The CDR3 loop spans 14 amino acids. In germline, CDR1 is MDHEN, CDR2 SYDVKM. The J segment lost 7 bases and the V segment lost 6 bases, leaving 8 bases of the junction unmatched. The CDR3 DNA follows: TGTGCCAGCAGCCACGGACAGGGTGGACAGCCCCAGCATTTT. It encodes CASSHGQGGQPQHF.

Only a few counts were recorded for this clone. The V gene is TRBV5-1, the J gene TRBJ1-1; D remains unclear. This CDR3 has 14 residues. V was pared by 0 bases and J by 2 bases, with 8 bases between. CDR1 is SGHRS and CDR2 is YFSETQ in the germline V gene. CDR3 loop: CASSLGHQNTEAFF. In DNA form, the CDR3 reads TGCGCCAGCAGCTTGGGACACCAAAACACTGAAGCTTTCTTT.

This clone was seen more than once but under ten times. This chain joins TRBV11-2 and TRBJ1-4; perhaps TRBD1 as D (6 bases). CDR1 and CDR2 from the germline V gene are SGHAT and FQNNGV. This CDR3 is built from 15 residues. Trimming removed 1 base from V and 4 bases from J, with 10 bases in between. CDR3 region: CASSLAGGGNEKLFF. CDR3 nucleotide sequence: TGTGCCAGCAGCTTAGCGGGAGGGGGTAATGAAAAACTGTTTTTT.

The chain combines TRBV25-1 with TRBJ1-6; D is ambiguous. The CDR3 is 13 amino acids. With 3 bases removed from V and 9 bases from J, the gap between germline ends came to 9 bases. Per germline, CDR1 MGHDK and CDR2 SYGVNS. The CDR3 is CASSEIGGSPLHF. DNA for the CDR3: TGTGCCAGCAGTGAGATTGGCGGTTCACCCCTCCACTTT.

The CDR3 nucleotides read TGCAGCGTAGCGGAGGGCACAGATACGCAGTATTTT. Translating gives CSVAEGTDTQYF. The chain couples TRBV29-1 to TRBJ2-3, with a tentative D call TRBD2 (5 bases). V was clipped by 6 bases and J by 1 base, with 8 bases between them. Looked up from germline, CDR1 is SQVTM and CDR2 is ANQGSEA. CDR3 size: 12 residues.

This clone was picked up a small number of times. This sequence joins TRBV7-2 and TRBJ2-2, with D hard to call. V was clipped by 7 bases and J by 7 bases, with 25 bases between them. Germline CDR1 SGHTA, CDR2 FQGNSA. The CDR3 runs to 17 residues. CDR3 in amino acids: CASTPARARRLGGELFF. The CDR3 DNA is TGTGCCAGCACCCCAGCACGAGCCCGGCGGCTTGGCGGGGAGCTGTTTTTT.

The CDR3 DNA reads as TGTGCCACAGGGGGCGACACCGGGGAGCTGTTTTTT. Translated: CATGGDTGELFF. The chain uses TRBV10-3 and TRBJ2-2; 8 bases fit TRBD1. This CDR3 contains 12 residues. The V and J ends lost 10 bases and 3 bases, in that order; junction bases with no gene match: 1. In germline, CDR1 is ENHRY, CDR2 SYGVKD.

V and J are TRBV9 and TRBJ2-6; possibly TRBD2 for D (7 bases). Trimming cost V 3 bases and J 0 bases, with 22 bases left between them. CDR1 is SGDLS, CDR2 YYNGEE, per germline. The CDR3 covers 20 residues. CDR3 loop: CASSDRKGGTTSSGANVLTF. The CDR3 coding sequence is TGTGCCAGCAGCGACAGAAAGGGGGGGACAACCAGCTCTGGGGCCAACGTCCTGACTTTC.

CDR3 nucleotide sequence: TGTGCCAGCTCACTAGAGGAGAACACTGAAGCTTTCTTT. Protein sequence: CASSLEENTEAFF. This chain joins TRBV18 and TRBJ1-1; no clear D. CDR1 and CDR2 from the germline V gene are KGHSH and LQKENI. CDR3 length: 13 amino acids. The V end was cut by 4 bases, the J end by 1 base, with 7 bases between.

This clone was detected a few times. The chain combines TRBV9 with TRBJ2-2; D may be TRBD1 (6 bases). This CDR3 is 16 amino acids long. CDR1 and CDR2 from the germline V gene are SGDLS and YYNGEE. V lost 0 bases, J lost 4 bases, and 13 bases lay in between. The CDR3 loop reads CASSVGSGVSTGELFF. The CDR3 DNA is TGTGCCAGCAGCGTAGGCTCAGGGGTTAGCACCGGGGAGCTGTTTTTT.

This clone was counted only a few times. This chain joins TRBV29-1 and TRBJ1-2, with unresolved D. The V gene lost 6 bases and the J gene lost 3 bases, with 5 bases spanning the gap. Germline loops: CDR1 SQVTM, CDR2 ANQGSEA. CDR3 length: 10 amino acids. The CDR3 sequence: CSVYDYGYTF. The CDR3 nucleotides read TGCAGCGTCTATGACTATGGCTACACCTTC.

A note on this clone: Its ends do not fully match the called genes, so a read error is possible. The chain couples TRBV19 to TRBJ1-1; possible D gene TRBD1, 6 bases. The CDR3 spans 13 residues. The germline CDR1 and CDR2 sequences are LNHDA and SQIVND (reference sequence). The chain's CDR3 is CASSAGVNAEAFF. CDR3 in DNA: TGTGCCAGTAGTGCAGGGGTGAACGCTGAAGCTTTCTTT.

The sample holds a few counts of this clone. The chain uses TRBV28 and TRBJ2-1, with 10 bases that match TRBD2. J gave up 5 bases and V 6 bases, and 13 bases lay outside the gene matches. Germline V gene lookup returns CDR1 MDHEN and CDR2 SYDVKM. The CDR3 is 17 residues long. In DNA, the CDR3 is TGTGCCAGCAGCCACCTCCCCGGGACTAGCGTCCACAATGAGCAGTTCTTC. This sequence encodes CASSHLPGTSVHNEQFF.

This clone has at least ten counts. The V and J genes are TRBV2 and TRBJ1-1, with D possibly being TRBD1 (6 bases). CDR1 SNHLY and CDR2 FYNNEI come from the germline V gene. There are 15 residues in the CDR3. Trimming shortened V by 1 base and J by 1 base, and 10 bases separated the two germline ends. CDR3 residues: CASSEDRAPNTEAFF. CDR3 sequence (DNA): TGTGCCAGCAGTGAAGACAGGGCCCCGAACACTGAAGCTTTCTTT. The full variable domain, in which reference TRBV2 and TRBJ1-1 provide the parts outside the CDR3, is EPEVTQTPSHQVTQMGQEVILRCVPISNHLYFYWYRQILGQKVEFLVSFYNNEISEKSEIFDDQFSVERPDGSNFTLKIRSTKLEDSAMYFCASSEDRAPNTEAFFGQGTRLTVV.

The chain recombines TRBV6-1 with TRBJ2-1; TRBD2 is a possible D gene (6 bases). Trimming removed 2 bases at V and 8 bases at J, with 16 bases between. The CDR3 contains 15 residues. CDR1 and CDR2 (germline): MNHNS, SASEGT. The CDR3 DNA is TGTGCCAGCAGTGAACCCGGGAGAATCTTCGATGAGCAGTTCTTC. Translation gives CASSEPGRIFDEQFF.